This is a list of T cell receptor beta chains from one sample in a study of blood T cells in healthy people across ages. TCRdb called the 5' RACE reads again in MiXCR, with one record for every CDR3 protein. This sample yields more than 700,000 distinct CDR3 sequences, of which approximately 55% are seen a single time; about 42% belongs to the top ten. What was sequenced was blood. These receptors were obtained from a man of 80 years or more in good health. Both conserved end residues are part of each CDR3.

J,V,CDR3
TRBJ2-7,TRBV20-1,CSAKNLGDSSYEQYF
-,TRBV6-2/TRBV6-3,CASSLPGQGRKDEQYF
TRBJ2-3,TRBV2,CASNPPGTSIADTQYF
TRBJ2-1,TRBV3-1,CASSQVRDHYNEQFF
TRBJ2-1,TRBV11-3,CASSSAGGYNEQFF
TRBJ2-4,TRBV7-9,CASSLWREAENIQYF
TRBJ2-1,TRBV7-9,CASSLQQGVAYNEQFF
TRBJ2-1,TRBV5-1,CASSWNSGRGNEQFF
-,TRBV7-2,CASSWGPVYEQYF
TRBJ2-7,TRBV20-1,CSATPGGVYWEQYF
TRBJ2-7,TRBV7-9,CASSPRGRLAGVDEQYF
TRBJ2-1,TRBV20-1,CSARDSRKSSYNEQFF
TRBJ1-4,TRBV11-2,CASSLDGRGPSEKLFF
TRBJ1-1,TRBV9,CASSSRTYTEAFF
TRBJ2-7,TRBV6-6,CASSYSAGTGAREQYF
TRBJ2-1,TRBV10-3,CAGGSSSYNEQFF
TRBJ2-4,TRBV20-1,CSARDWTFTKNIQYF
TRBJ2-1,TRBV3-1,CASSRAGRGAFF
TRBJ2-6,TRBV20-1,CSAANPPGQGYSGANVLTF
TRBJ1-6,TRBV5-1,CASSLGSRGFSDSPLHF
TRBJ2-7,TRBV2,CASSDFGQGYEQYF
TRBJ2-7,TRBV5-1,CASSLSRGAPAYEQYF
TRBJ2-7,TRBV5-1,CASRGAQRDHEQYF
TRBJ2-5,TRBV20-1,CSAPHYLAGVYEQYF
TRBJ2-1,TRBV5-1,CASSSRGDGEQFF